This T cell receptor (beta chain) was sequenced during a study of blood T cell repertoires in COVID-19. Seattle patient enrollment occurred during active infection, with longitudinal follow-up thereafter. In the source study's methods: How many nucleated cells were present was estimated from reference gene primer amplification. Data came from immunoSEQ multiplex PCR; TCRdb stores just in-frame clones and leaves some out. V and J calls and clone size are given by that table; D and trimming were obtained from the DNA. The sample includes about 52,000 clones, about four fifths of them seen just once. Germline V CDR1 and CDR2: KGHDR, SFDVKD. Losses at the gene ends were 2 bases for V and 2 bases for J; bases not matched to a gene: 5. This CDR3 has 15 amino acids.

The sample was peripheral blood. The rearrangement uses TRBV24-1 and TRBJ2-7; 7 bases match TRBD1. The receptor was isolated from a woman older than 75 with COVID-19, enrolled during active disease. In DNA, the CDR3 is TGTGCCACCAGTGATTCGGGACAGCTAGCCTACGAGCAGTACTTC. Translation gives CATSDSGQLAYEQYF.